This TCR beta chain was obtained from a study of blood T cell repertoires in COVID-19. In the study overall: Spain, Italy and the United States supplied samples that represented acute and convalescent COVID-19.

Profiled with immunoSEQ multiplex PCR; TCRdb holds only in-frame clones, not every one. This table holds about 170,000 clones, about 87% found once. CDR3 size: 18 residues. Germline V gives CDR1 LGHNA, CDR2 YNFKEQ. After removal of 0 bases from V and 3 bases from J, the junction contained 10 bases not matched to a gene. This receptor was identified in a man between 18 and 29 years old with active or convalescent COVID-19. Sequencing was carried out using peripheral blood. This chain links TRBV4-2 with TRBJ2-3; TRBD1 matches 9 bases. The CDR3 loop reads CASSQETRGQGKTDTQYF. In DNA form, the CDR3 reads TGTGCCAGCAGCCAAGAGACCCGGGGACAGGGAAAAACAGATACGCAGTATTTT.